What follows are 19 T cell receptor beta chains derived from one specimen sequenced in a study of cytotoxic CD8 clonotypes in ibrutinib-treated CLL. The table came from immunoSEQ multiplex PCR; TCRdb's copy has only in-frame clones and leaves some out. The sample records some 130,000 clones, 80% to 90% being singletons. The sequenced sample was PBMCs, obtained after 24 months of ibrutinib treatment. Receptor source: a human donor with chronic lymphocytic leukemia.

The gene calls are TRBV6-5 and TRBJ1-1, with D possibly being TRBD1 (6 bases). V lost 10 bases and J 0 bases, leaving 18 bases between the germline ends. Germline CDR1 is MNHEY and CDR2 is SVGAGI. The CDR3 spans 15 residues. The CDR3 loop reads CATSGGGGMNTEAFF. The CDR3 nucleotides are TGTGCCACCTCGGGAGGGGGAGGTATGAACACTGAAGCTTTCTTT.

For the CDR3, the DNA is TGTGCCAGCAGCTTTGAGGGGTACCACATTTACTCTGGAAACACCATATATTTT. It specifies CASSFEGYHIYSGNTIYF. The rearrangement links TRBV5-8 to TRBJ1-3, with D maybe TRBD1 (5 bases). This CDR3 contains 18 residues. V was clipped by 2 bases and J by 0 bases, with 18 bases between them. CDR1 and CDR2 (germline): SGHTS, YDEGEE.

V and J are TRBV6-6 and TRBJ1-5; no clear D gene. Trimming left V 4 bases short and J 5 bases short, with 9 bases between. CDR3 length equals 13 residues. CDR1 is MNHNY, CDR2 SVGAGI, per germline (reference sequence). The CDR3 loop reads CASSWGRDQPQHF. Written as DNA, the CDR3 is TGTGCCAGCAGTTGGGGTAGAGATCAGCCCCAGCATTTT.

The table lists this clone with a few counts. The rearrangement uses TRBV28 and TRBJ2-2; D may be TRBD1 (6 bases). V lost 8 bases and J 2 bases, leaving 12 bases between the germline ends. The CDR3 is made up of 14 amino acids. Per germline, CDR1 MDHEN and CDR2 SYDVKM. CDR3 coding DNA: TGTGCCAGCGGCGCAGGGGCTAACACCGGGGAGCTGTTTTTT. Protein sequence: CASGAGANTGELFF. The full variable domain, in which reference TRBV28 and TRBJ2-2 provide the parts outside the CDR3, is DVKVTQSSRYLVKRTGEKVFLECVQDMDHENMFWYRQDPGLGLRLIYFSYDVKMKEKGDIPEGYSVSREKKERFSLILESASTNQTSMYLCASGAGANTGELFFGEGSRLTVL.

V and J are TRBV7-6 and TRBJ2-7; D gene unclear. The CDR3 has 13 amino acids. Germline values: CDR1 SGHVS, CDR2 FNYEAQ. The V end was cut by 3 bases, the J end by 4 bases, with 10 bases between. The CDR3, as DNA: TGTGCCAGCAGCTTCAATAGTCAATACGAGCAGTACTTC. As protein: CASSFNSQYEQYF.

The chain couples TRBV29-1 to TRBJ1-1, with 7 bases identical to TRBD1. The V gene end was trimmed by 4 bases and the J gene end by 3 bases; junction bases not matched to a gene: 11. Germline V gives CDR1 SQVTM, CDR2 ANQGSEA. The CDR3 spans 15 residues. The CDR3 DNA reads as TGCAGCGTTGTACCCCACAGGGGACTTCACACTGAAGCTTTCTTT. Its translation: CSVVPHRGLHTEAFF.

A single count supports this clone. The V and J genes are TRBV28 and TRBJ1-2; D is unresolved. Germline assignment: CDR1 MDHEN and CDR2 SYDVKM. This CDR3 region has 16 residues. V dropped 6 bases and J dropped 4 bases, with 21 bases sitting between them. The CDR3 region has the DNA TGTGCCAGCAGCCCCCCCGGGAGGGAATCTCCCTATGGCTACACCTTC. It translates to CASSPPGRESPYGYTF.

The chain has TRBV28 and TRBJ2-5; 11 nucleotides match TRBD2. This CDR3 has 15 residues. Germline V gene sequence: CDR1 MDHEN, CDR2 SYDVKM. V shed 6 bases and J 6 bases; nucleotides not matched to a gene: 9. The CDR3 spells CASSPIAGGPQTQYF. The DNA of the CDR3 is TGTGCCAGCAGCCCTATAGCGGGAGGGCCCCAGACCCAGTACTTC. The whole variable domain, remainder taken from reference TRBV28 and TRBJ2-5, is DVKVTQSSRYLVKRTGEKVFLECVQDMDHENMFWYRQDPGLGLRLIYFSYDVKMKEKGDIPEGYSVSREKKERFSLILESASTNQTSMYLCASSPIAGGPQTQYFGPGTRLLVL.

V is TRBV6-1 and J is TRBJ1-2; 7 nucleotides align to TRBD1. The junction had 5 bases not matched to a gene; V was cut back by 5 bases and J by 8 bases. The germline V gene encodes CDR1 MNHNS and CDR2 SASEGT. This CDR3 spans 12 amino acids. In DNA form, the CDR3 reads TGTGCCAGCAGTACCCAGACAGGGGGCTACACCTTC. Its translation is CASSTQTGGYTF.

The chain couples TRBV5-6 to TRBJ1-1; possible D gene TRBD1, 5 bases. Germline CDR1 reads SGHDT; CDR2 reads YYEEEE. The CDR3 totals 19 residues. V was cut by 4 bases and J by 10 bases, with 35 bases left in between. CDR3 nucleotide sequence: TGTGCCAGCAGCCAACTTCGGGATCCCCCGGACGGGACCAGGTACGGAGCTTTCTTT. The encoded protein is CASSQLRDPPDGTRYGAFF.

This clone was observed a single time. The chain recombines TRBV5-1 with TRBJ2-5; D ambiguous. This CDR3 has 14 amino acids. CDR1 and CDR2 from the germline V gene are SGHRS and YFSETQ. V was shortened by 0 bases and J by 1 base, with 7 bases between the two germline ends. CDR3: CASSLDQLQETQYF. The CDR3 nucleotides read TGCGCCAGCAGCTTGGACCAGCTCCAAGAGACCCAGTACTTC.

The chain joins TRBV5-4 to TRBJ2-5, with 8 bases fitting TRBD1. From germline, CDR1 is SGHNT and CDR2 YYREEE (reference sequence). The V gene end was trimmed by 3 bases and the J gene end by 1 base; junction bases not matched to a gene: 5. This CDR3 has 15 amino acids. CDR3 region: CASSYGQGPQETQYF. In nucleotides, the CDR3 is TGTGCCAGCAGCTATGGACAGGGTCCCCAAGAGACCCAGTACTTC.

The CDR3 coding sequence is TGTGCCAGCAGTTTATCCACGACTTGGACAGGGATTAATGAAAAACTGTTTTTT. Translation: CASSLSTTWTGINEKLFF. The chain carries TRBV28 and TRBJ1-4, with 8 bases that match TRBD1. V was clipped by 1 base and J by 4 bases; unmatched bases: 11. Germline CDR1 and CDR2: MDHEN and SYDVKM. CDR3 length: 18 amino acids.

The gene calls are TRBV7-2 and TRBJ1-5; D is perhaps TRBD1 (6 bases). Deletions cut 3 bases from V and 4 bases from J, with 13 bases between. In germline, CDR1 is SGHTA, CDR2 FQGNSA. There are 15 residues in the CDR3. CDR3 region: CASSLADRLNQPQHF. The CDR3 DNA reads as TGTGCCAGCAGCTTGGCTGACAGGCTTAATCAGCCCCAGCATTTT.

The V gene is TRBV19, the J gene TRBJ1-5, with 9 bases lining up with TRBD1. The junction had 7 bases not matched to a gene; V was cut back by 4 bases and J by 3 bases. Germline assignment: CDR1 LNHDA and CDR2 SQIVND (reference sequence). The CDR3 spans 16 residues. The CDR3 loop is CASSTWGQGLNQPQHF. Written as DNA, the CDR3 is TGTGCCAGTAGTACCTGGGGACAGGGACTCAATCAGCCCCAGCATTTT.

Only a few counts were recorded for this clone. The V and J genes are TRBV5-1 and TRBJ1-2, with TRBD1 matching over 8 bases. V lost 2 bases to trimming and J lost 4 bases; unmatched junction nucleotides: 4. Germline CDR1 reads SGHRS; CDR2 reads YFSETQ. CDR3 length: 14 amino acids. The chain's CDR3 is CASSLSGGGYGYTF. In nucleotides, the CDR3 is TGCGCCAGCAGCTTATCAGGGGGCGGCTATGGCTACACCTTC.

This rearrangement joins TRBV7-7 to TRBJ2-5; maybe TRBD1 (6 bases). V lost 6 bases and J 5 bases, leaving 19 bases between the germline ends. Per germline, CDR1 SSHAT and CDR2 FNYEAQ (reference sequence). The CDR3 consists of 15 residues. The CDR3, as DNA: TGTGCCAGCAGTATCGACCAGACAGGTCCCGAGACCCAGTACTTC. Residues: CASSIDQTGPETQYF. The full variable domain, completed using reference TRBV7-7 and TRBJ2-5, is GAGVSQSPRYKVTKRGQDVTLRCDPISSHATLYWYQQALGQGPEFLTYFNYEAQPDKSGLPSDRFSAERPEGSISTLTIQRTEQRDSAMYRCASSIDQTGPETQYFGPGTRLLVL.

The J gene is TRBJ2-1, the V gene TRBV19; TRBD2 agrees at 12 bases. This CDR3 region has 14 residues. Germline CDR1 is LNHDA and CDR2 is SQIVND (reference sequence). Germline trimming cut 5 bases from V and 9 bases from J; bases unmatched to any gene: 5. CDR3 residues: CASSATGLAGEQFF. The CDR3 coding sequence is TGTGCCAGTAGTGCAACGGGACTAGCGGGTGAGCAGTTCTTC.

This sequence joins TRBV28 and TRBJ1-5; D unclear. Germline values: CDR1 MDHEN, CDR2 SYDVKM. V was cut by 2 bases and J by 9 bases, with 8 bases left in between. The length of the CDR3 is 12 residues. In nucleotides, the CDR3 is TGTGCCAGCAGTTTAAGGAGTCTGCCCCAGCATTTT. Translating gives CASSLRSLPQHF. Together with reference TRBV28 and TRBJ1-5, the CDR3 gives the full variable domain: DVKVTQSSRYLVKRTGEKVFLECVQDMDHENMFWYRQDPGLGLRLIYFSYDVKMKEKGDIPEGYSVSREKKERFSLILESASTNQTSMYLCASSLRSLPQHFGDGTRLSIL.